This is a list of T cell receptor beta chains from one sample in a study of CXCR3-negative and CXCR3-positive naive CD8 T cells. TCRdb re-called the 5' RACE reads and catalogs CDR3 proteins one per entry, DNA excluded. Recorded for this sample: approximately 65,000 distinct CDR3 sequences. The sequenced sample was naive CXCR3+ CD8+ T cells from blood. These receptors were taken from a human donor in good health. Some clones in this sample may be carry-over from other donors' samples. CDR3s include the opening cysteine and the closing phenylalanine or tryptophan.

>TRBV7-9|TRBJ2-4
CASSGPQLAGIQYF
>TRBV29-1|TRBJ2-7
CSVEGQRYEQYF
>TRBV7-8|TRBJ2-4
CASSLVVGAKNIQYF
>TRBV6-5|TRBJ1-2
CASSYAEGLSAYGYTF
>TRBV7-3|TRBJ2-1
CASSLTDDHNEQFF
>TRBV7-2|TRBJ2-1
CASSLRTDNEQFF
>TRBV29-1|TRBJ1-2
CSVEEGDFFGYTF
>TRBV21-1|TRBJ1-1
CASSPTFSGTEAFF
>TRBV14|TRBJ2-5
CASSPPGETQYF
>TRBV29-1|TRBJ1-1
CSAQGGMNTEAFF
>TRBV7-6|TRBJ2-3
CASSPVRERGAPDTQYF
>TRBV12-3/TRBV12-4|TRBJ1-1
CASSLRQGSNTEAFF
>TRBV29-1|TRBJ2-1
CSVGPSGRPPQYNEQFF
>TRBV15|TRBJ2-1
CATSREEGRESYNEQFF
>TRBV29-1|TRBJ2-5
CSIRDREETQYF
>TRBV20-1|TRBJ2-5
CSARDGRTSVETQYF
>TRBV6-2/TRBV6-3|TRBJ2-7
CASSPTGKPYEQYF
>TRBV5-6|TRBJ2-3
CASSLDVRTSTDTQYF
>TRBV10-3|TRBJ1-2
CAISESISGLYGYTF
>TRBV12-3/TRBV12-4|TRBJ2-1
CASSQFRDSEYNEQFF
>TRBV7-9|TRBJ2-1
CASSDPGQGRLLNEQFF
>TRBV14|TRBJ1-6
CASSQGGQGYSPLHF
>TRBV27|TRBJ2-3
CASSLFPPGRTDTQYF
>TRBV7-9|TRBJ2-5
CASSPWGSGPWQETQYF
>TRBV5-5|TRBJ2-3
CASSRALAITDTQYF
>TRBV29-1|TRBJ2-2
CSVGLNANTGELFF
>TRBV6-5|TRBJ2-3
CASGYAVAGRHTSTDTQYF
>TRBV23-1|TRBJ2-1
CASSHRQGHYRAEQFF
>TRBV12-3/TRBV12-4|TRBJ2-4
CASSSVQGVFENIQYF
>TRBV18|TRBJ1-1
CASSPTGGNTEAFF
>TRBV14|TRBJ2-5
CASSPSPETQYF